This entry is about one T cell receptor (beta chain). Its specific antigen is unknown. No base quality values were provided; no much bigger clone lies one nucleotide off. The immunoSEQ Assay, a bias-controlled multiplex PCR, was used to amplify TCRbeta CDR3 regions from genomic DNA. In the source study's methods: The number of nucleated cells in each sample was estimated by amplification of reference gene primers within the assay. To quantify the absolute abundance of each unique TCRbeta CDR3 rearrangement, sequence reads were collapsed and filtered. For each sample, productive Simpson clonality was calculated as the square root of Simpson's diversity index over productive rearrangements. This immuneACCESS table, as held by TCRdb, lists in-frame sequences with V and J called but not all clones. Of the missing ones, under half trace to an unresolved V gene in checked studies; the others have no known cause. V and J calls and clone size are as listed in that table; D and trimming were resolved from the DNA. This sample holds fewer than 250,000 clones; about 87% were observed only once. 1.5% to 2% of the sample is taken by the ten largest.

The collaborating institutions used their own protocols to collect whole blood in K2EDTA tubes. Collaborator samples were shipped for TCRbeta analysis as frozen whole blood, isolated PBMCs, or DNA extracted from either sample type. This sample stems from a study of blood T cell repertoires in COVID-19 (dated by TCRdb to the early 2020s). General notes on the study: Samples from collaborators originated in the United States, Italy and Spain and spanned both the acute and convalescent phases of COVID-19. The material from the prospective study consisted of cDNA or gDNA derived from T cells, B-cell-depleted T cells, or PBMCs. Where available, HLA class I and class II types were taken from metadata supplied by the sample provider and were not determined by assay-based typing. Deeply sampled blood TCRbeta repertoires from subjects exposed to, actively infected with, or recovered from COVID-19 were included in the dataset. A freely available public database, intended as a resource for researchers studying the immune response to SARS-CoV-2, is where the repertoires were released. The samples were drawn from two sources: the first 160 participants of the ongoing ImmuneRACE study, and fewer than 1,500 subjects contributed by 6 global collaborators. Nearly every sample came with metadata listing a de-identified subject ID, COVID-19 status, age in years and sex. The study at large found these results: Clinical and demographic metadata were provided uncurated, with the amount varying by source and participant.

From cysteine to phenylalanine, the CDR3 is 16 amino acids long. The sequence is cut down to CDR3 DNA, 48 bases in frame from base 1. The germline V gene (reference sequence) yields SGHNT for CDR1 and YYREEE for CDR2. Ends trimmed: V by 5 bases, J by 3 bases; bases unmatched to a gene: 10. This receptor chain uses TRBV5-4 and TRBJ2-1, with 8 junctional bases fitting TRBD2. Material: peripheral blood. This clonotype was obtained from a man between 65 and 85 years old with acute or convalescent COVID-19. The nucleotide sequence reads TGTGCCAGCAGTCGCGGGCTCAGCGGGAGCTACAATGAGCAGTTCTTC. Its protein product is CASSRGLSGSYNEQFF.